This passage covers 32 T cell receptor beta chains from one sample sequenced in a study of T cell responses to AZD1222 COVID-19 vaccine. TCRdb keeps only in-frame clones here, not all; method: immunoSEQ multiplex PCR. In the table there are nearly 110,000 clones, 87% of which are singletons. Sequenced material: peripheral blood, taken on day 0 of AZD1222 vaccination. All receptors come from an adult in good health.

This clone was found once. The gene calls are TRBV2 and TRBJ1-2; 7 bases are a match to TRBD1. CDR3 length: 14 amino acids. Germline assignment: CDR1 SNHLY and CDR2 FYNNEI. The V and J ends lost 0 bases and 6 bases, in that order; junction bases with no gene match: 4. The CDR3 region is CASSEARGQDGYTF. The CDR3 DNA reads TGTGCCAGCAGTGAAGCGAGGGGGCAGGATGGCTACACCTTC. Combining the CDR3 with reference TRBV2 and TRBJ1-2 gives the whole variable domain EPEVTQTPSHQVTQMGQEVILRCVPISNHLYFYWYRQILGQKVEFLVSFYNNEISEKSEIFDDQFSVERPDGSNFTLKIRSTKLEDSAMYFCASSEARGQDGYTFGSGTRLTVV.

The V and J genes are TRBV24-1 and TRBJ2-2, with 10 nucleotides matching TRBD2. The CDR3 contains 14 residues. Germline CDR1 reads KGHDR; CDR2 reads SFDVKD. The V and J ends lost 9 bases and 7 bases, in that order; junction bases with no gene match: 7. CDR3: CATGLAGVFGELFF. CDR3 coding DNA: TGTGCCACCGGGCTAGCGGGAGTTTTCGGGGAGCTGTTTTTT.

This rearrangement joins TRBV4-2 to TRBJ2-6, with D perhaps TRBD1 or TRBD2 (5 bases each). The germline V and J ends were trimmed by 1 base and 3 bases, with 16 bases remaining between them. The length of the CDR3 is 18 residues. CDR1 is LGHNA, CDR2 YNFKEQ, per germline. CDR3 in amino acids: CASSQGWDGPVGANVLTF. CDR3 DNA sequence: TGTGCCAGCAGCCAAGGTTGGGACGGCCCCGTTGGGGCCAACGTCCTGACTTTC.

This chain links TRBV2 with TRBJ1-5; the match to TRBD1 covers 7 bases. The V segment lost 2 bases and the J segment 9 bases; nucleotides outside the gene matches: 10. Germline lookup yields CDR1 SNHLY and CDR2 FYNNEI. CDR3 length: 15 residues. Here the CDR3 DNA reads TGTGCCAGCAGTGAAATAGGGGGCAGAATTCGGCCCCAGCATTTT. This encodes CASSEIGGRIRPQHF.

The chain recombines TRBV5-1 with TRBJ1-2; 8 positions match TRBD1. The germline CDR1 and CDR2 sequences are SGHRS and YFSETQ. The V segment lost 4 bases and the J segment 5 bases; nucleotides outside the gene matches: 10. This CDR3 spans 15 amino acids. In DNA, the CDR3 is TGCGCCAGCAGCCACGGGACAGGCGCCTCGTATGGCTACACCTTC. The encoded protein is CASSHGTGASYGYTF.

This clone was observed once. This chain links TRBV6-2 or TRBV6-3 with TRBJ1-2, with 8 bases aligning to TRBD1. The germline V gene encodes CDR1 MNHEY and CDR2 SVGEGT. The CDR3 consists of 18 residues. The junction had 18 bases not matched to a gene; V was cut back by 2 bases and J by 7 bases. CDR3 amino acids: CASSYPRDRRKLTFGYTF. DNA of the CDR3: TGTGCCAGCAGTTACCCCCGGGACAGGCGCAAATTAACATTTGGCTACACCTTC.

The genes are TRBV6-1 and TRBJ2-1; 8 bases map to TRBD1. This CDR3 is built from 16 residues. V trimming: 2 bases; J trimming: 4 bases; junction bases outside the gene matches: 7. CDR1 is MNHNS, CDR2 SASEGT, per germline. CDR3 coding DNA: TGTGCCAGCAGTGAACGGACAGGGAGAGGGTACAATGAGCAGTTCTTC. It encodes CASSERTGRGYNEQFF.

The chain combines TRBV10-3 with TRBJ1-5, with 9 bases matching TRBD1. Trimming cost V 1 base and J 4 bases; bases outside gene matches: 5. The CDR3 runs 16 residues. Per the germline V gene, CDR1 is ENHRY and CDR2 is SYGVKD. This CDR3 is CAISELGQGENQPQHF. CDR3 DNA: TGTGCCATCAGTGAGTTGGGACAGGGTGAAAATCAGCCCCAGCATTTT.

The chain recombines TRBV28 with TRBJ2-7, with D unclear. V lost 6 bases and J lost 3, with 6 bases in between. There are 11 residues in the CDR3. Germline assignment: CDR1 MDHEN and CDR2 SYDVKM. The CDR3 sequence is CASRSSYEQYF. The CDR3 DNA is TGTGCCAGCAGATCAAGCTACGAGCAGTACTTC.

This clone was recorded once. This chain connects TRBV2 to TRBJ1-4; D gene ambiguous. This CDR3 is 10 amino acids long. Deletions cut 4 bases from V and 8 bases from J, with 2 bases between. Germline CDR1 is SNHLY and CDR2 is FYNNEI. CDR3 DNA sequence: TGTGCCAGCAGTGGGGAAAAACTGTTTTTT. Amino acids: CASSGEKLFF.

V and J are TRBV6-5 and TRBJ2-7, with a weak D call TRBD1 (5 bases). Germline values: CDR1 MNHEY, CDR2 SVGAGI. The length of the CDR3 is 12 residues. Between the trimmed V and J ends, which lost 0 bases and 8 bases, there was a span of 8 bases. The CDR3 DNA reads TGTGCCAGCAGTTACTCGGACAACAAGCAGTACTTC. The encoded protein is CASSYSDNKQYF.

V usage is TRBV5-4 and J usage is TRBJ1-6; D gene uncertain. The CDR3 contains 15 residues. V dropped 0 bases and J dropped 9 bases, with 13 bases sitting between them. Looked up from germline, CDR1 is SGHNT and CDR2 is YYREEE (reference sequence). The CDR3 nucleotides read TGTGCCAGCAGCTTGGATAGTGACGGGGTTTCACCCCTCCACTTT. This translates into CASSLDSDGVSPLHF.

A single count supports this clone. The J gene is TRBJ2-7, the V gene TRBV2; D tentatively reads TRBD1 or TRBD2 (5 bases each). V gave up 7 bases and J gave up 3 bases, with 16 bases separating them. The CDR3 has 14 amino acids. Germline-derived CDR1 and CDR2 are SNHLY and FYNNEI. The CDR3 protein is CASNRDAGGYEQYF. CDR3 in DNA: TGTGCCAGCAATCGGGACGCAGGAGGCTACGAGCAGTACTTC.

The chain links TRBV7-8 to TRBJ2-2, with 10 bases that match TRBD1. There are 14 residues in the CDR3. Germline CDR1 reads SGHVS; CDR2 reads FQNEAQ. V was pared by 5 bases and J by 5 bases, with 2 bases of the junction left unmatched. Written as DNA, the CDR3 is TGTGCCAGCAGCACGGGACAGGGGACCGGGGAGCTGTTTTTT. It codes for CASSTGQGTGELFF.

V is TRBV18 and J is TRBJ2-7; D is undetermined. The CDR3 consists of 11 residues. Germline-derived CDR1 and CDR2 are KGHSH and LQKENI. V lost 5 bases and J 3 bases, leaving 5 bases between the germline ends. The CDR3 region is CASSDDYEQYF. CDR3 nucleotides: TGTGCCAGCTCAGACGACTACGAGCAGTACTTC. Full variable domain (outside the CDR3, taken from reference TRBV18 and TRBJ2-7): NAGVMQNPRHLVRRRGQEARLRCSPMKGHSHVYWYRQLPEEGLKFMVYLQKENIIDESGMPKERFSAEFPKEGPSILRIQQVVRGDSAAYFCASSDDYEQYFGPGTRLTVT.

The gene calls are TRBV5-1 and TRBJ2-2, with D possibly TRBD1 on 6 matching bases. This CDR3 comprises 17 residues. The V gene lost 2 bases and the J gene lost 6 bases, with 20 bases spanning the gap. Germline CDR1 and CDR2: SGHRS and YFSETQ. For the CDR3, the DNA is TGCGCCAGCAGCTTTTGGAGTGCAGGGGAAGGGGCCGGGGAGCTGTTTTTT. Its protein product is CASSFWSAGEGAGELFF.

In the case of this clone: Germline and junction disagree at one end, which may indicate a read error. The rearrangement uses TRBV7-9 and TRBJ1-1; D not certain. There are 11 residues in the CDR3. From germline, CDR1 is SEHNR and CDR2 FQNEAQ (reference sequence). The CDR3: CASSVYTEAFF. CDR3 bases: TGTGCCAGCAGCGTATACACCGAAGCTTTCTTT.

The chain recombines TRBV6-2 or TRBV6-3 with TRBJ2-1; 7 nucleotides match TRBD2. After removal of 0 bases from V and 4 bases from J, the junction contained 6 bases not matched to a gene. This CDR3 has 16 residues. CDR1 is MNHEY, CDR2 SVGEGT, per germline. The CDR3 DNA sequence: TGTGCCAGCAGTTACTCGAGGCAGCGGGGATACAATGAGCAGTTCTTC. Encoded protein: CASSYSRQRGYNEQFF.

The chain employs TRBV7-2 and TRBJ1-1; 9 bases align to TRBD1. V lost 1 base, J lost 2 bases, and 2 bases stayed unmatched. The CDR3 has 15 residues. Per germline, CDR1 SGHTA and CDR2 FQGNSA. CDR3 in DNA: TGTGCCAGCAGCTTAGGAACAGGGGGCAACACTGAAGCTTTCTTT. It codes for CASSLGTGGNTEAFF. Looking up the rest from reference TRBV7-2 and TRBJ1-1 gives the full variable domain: GAGVSQSPSNKVTEKGKDVELRCDPISGHTALYWYRQSLGQGLEFLIYFQGNSAPDKSGLPSDRFSAERTGGSVSTLTIQRTQQEDSAVYLCASSLGTGGNTEAFFGQGTRLTVV.

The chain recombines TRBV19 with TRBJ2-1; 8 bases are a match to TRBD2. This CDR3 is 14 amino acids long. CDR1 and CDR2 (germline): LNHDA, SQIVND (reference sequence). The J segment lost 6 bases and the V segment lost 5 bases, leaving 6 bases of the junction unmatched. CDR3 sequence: CASSATLAANEQFF. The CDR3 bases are TGTGCCAGTAGTGCTACACTAGCGGCCAATGAGCAGTTCTTC. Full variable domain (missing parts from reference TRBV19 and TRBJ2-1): DGGITQSPKYLFRKEGQNVTLSCEQNLNHDAMYWYRQDPGQGLRLIYYSQIVNDFQKGDIAEGYSVSREKKESFPLTVTSAQKNPTAFYLCASSATLAANEQFFGPGTRLTVL.

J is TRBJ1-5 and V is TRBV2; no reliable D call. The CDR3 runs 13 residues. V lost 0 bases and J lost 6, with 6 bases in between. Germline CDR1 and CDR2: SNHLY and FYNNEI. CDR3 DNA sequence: TGTGCCAGCAGTGAAGCCGATCTTCAGCCCCAGCATTTT. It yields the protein CASSEADLQPQHF.

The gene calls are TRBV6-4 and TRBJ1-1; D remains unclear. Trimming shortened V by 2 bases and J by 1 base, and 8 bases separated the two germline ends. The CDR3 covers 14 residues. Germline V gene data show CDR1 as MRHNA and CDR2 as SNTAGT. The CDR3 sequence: CASSDGGENTEAFF. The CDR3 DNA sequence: TGTGCCAGCAGTGACGGTGGGGAGAACACTGAAGCTTTCTTT.

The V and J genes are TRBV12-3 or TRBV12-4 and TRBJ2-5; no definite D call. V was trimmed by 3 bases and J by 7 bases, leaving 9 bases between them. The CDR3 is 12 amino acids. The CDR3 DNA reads TGTGCCAGCAGTTTTAACACCGGGACCCAGTACTTC. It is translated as CASSFNTGTQYF.

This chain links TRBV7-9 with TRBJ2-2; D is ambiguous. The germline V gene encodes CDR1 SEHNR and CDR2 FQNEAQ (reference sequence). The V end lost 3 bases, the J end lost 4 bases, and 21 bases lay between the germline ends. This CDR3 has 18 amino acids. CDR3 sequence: CASSLVRLAILSTGELFF. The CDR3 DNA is TGTGCCAGCAGCTTGGTCCGACTGGCTATTCTGAGCACCGGGGAGCTGTTTTTT.

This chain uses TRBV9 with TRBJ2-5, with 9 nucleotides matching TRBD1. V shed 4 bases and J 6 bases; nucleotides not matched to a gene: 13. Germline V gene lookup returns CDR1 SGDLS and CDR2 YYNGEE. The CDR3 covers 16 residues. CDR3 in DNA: TGTGCCAGCAGCCGAGGGGTACAGGGGGCAATGCAGACCCAGTACTTC. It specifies CASSRGVQGAMQTQYF. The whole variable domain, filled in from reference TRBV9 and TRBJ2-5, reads DSGVTQTPKHLITATGQRVTLRCSPRSGDLSVYWYQQSLDQGLQFLIQYYNGEERAKGNILERFSAQQFPDLHSELNLSSLELGDSALYFCASSRGVQGAMQTQYFGPGTRLLVL.

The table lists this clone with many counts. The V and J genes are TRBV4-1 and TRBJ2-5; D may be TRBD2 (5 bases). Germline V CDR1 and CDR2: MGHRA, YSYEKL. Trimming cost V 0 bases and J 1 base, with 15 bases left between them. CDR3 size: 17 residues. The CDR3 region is CASSQDWEQSGQETQYF. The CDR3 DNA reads TGCGCCAGCAGCCAAGATTGGGAGCAGTCGGGCCAAGAGACCCAGTACTTC.

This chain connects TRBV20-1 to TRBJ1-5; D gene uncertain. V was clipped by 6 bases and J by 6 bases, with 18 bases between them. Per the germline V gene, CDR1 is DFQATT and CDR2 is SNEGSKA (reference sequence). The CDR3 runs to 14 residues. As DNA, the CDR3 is TGCAGTGCCAGTCCCCCCCTAACATCTCAGCCCCAGCATTTT. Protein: CSASPPLTSQPQHF.

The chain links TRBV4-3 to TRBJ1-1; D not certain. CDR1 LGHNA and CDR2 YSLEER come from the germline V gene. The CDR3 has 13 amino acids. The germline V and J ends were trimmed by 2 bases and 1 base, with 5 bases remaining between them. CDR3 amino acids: CASSQTENTEAFF. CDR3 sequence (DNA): TGCGCCAGCAGCCAAACGGAGAACACTGAAGCTTTCTTT.

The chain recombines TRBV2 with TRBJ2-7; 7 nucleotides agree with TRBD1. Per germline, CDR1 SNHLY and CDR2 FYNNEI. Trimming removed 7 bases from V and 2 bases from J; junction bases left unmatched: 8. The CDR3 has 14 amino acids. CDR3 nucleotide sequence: TGTGCCAGCAAATCTCCCGGACAGGCCTACGAGCAGTACTTC. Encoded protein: CASKSPGQAYEQYF. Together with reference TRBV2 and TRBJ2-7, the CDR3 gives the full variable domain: EPEVTQTPSHQVTQMGQEVILRCVPISNHLYFYWYRQILGQKVEFLVSFYNNEISEKSEIFDDQFSVERPDGSNFTLKIRSTKLEDSAMYFCASKSPGQAYEQYFGPGTRLTVT.

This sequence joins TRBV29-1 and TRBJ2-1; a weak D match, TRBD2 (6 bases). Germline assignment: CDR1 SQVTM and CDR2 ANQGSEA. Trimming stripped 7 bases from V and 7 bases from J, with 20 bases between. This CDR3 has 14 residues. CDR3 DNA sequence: TGCAGCGGACGCCGGCGGGGCACTGAGAATGAGCAGTTCTTC. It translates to CSGRRRGTENEQFF.

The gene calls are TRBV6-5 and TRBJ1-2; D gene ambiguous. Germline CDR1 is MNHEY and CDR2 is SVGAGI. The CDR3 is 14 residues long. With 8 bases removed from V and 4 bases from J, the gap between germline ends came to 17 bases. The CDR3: CASAGGVILYGYTF. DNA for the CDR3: TGTGCCAGCGCGGGAGGCGTCATTCTCTATGGCTACACCTTC.

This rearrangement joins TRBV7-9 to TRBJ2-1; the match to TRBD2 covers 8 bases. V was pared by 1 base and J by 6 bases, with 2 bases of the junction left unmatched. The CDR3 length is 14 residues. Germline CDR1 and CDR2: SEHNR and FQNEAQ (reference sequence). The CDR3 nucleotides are TGTGCCAGCAGCTTAGGCGGGGGGAGCAATGAGCAGTTCTTC. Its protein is CASSLGGGSNEQFF. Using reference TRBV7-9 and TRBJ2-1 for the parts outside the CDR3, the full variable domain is DTGVSQNPRHKITKRGQNVTFRCDPISEHNRLYWYRQTLGQGPEFLTYFQNEAQLEKSRLLSDRFSAERPKGSFSTLEIQRTEQGDSAMYLCASSLGGGSNEQFFGPGTRLTVL.